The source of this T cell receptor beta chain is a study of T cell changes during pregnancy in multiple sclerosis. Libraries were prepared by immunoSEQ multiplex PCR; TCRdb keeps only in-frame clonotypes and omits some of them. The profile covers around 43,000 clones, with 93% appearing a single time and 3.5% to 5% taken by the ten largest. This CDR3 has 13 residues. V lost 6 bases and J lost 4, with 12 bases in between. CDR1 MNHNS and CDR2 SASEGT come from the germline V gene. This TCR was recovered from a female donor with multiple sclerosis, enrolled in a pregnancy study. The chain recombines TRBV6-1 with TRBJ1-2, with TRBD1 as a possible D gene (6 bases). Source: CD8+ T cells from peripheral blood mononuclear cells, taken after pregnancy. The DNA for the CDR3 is TGTGCCAGCAGCGACACAGGGTTCTATGGCTACACCTTC. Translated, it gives CASSDTGFYGYTF.